This is a list of T cell receptor beta chains from one sample in a study of cytotoxic CD8 clonotypes in ibrutinib-treated CLL. Sequenced by immunoSEQ multiplex PCR; TCRdb stores in-frame clones only, minus some. The data show 200,000 to 250,000 clones, with around 75% seen just once and roughly 5.9% held by the top ten. Material: PBMCs, obtained after 12 months of ibrutinib treatment. These receptor sequences come from a human donor with chronic lymphocytic leukemia. Both conserved end residues are part of each CDR3. D genes are given only for firm matches. Size values are once, few and many counts, or a class for expanded clones, and some rows have none.

TRBJ1-1 TRBV6-5 - 14 - TGTGCCAGCAACCCCGGGACTGTGAACACTGAAGCTTTCTTT CASNPGTVNTEAFF
TRBJ1-1 TRBV25-1 once 14 - TGTGCCAGCATGCCCACAGGGACTAACACTGAAGCTTTCTTT CASMPTGTNTEAFF
TRBJ1-3 TRBV30 few 14 - TGTGCCTGGAGTGGACAGTTTACTGGAAACACCATATATTTT CAWSGQFTGNTIYF
TRBJ2-7 TRBV11-3 - 14 - TGTGCCAGTACCTCCCCGGTACGGATCTACGAGCAGTACTTC CASTSPVRIYEQYF
TRBJ2-7 TRBV30 few 14 - TGTGCCTGGAGCCTAGGGGGGGCTCACTACGAGCAGTACTTC CAWSLGGAHYEQYF
TRBJ1-1 TRBV7-3 - 14 TRBD1 TGTGCCAGCAGTCCAGGGGGCCTGAACACTGAAGCTTTCTTT CASSPGGLNTEAFF
TRBJ2-7 TRBV12-5 - 12 - TGTGCTAGTGCCAGTAACAGGGTCGAGCAGTACTTC CASASNRVEQYF
TRBJ1-2 TRBV6-1 - 14 - TGTGCCAGCAGTGAACAGGGGTTTAACTATGGCTACACCTTC CASSEQGFNYGYTF
TRBJ2-3 TRBV30 once 13 - TGTGCCTGGAACCCAGCAGGGCCGGCTACGCAGTATTTT CAWNPAGPATQYF
TRBJ2-5 TRBV28 once 14 - TGTGCCAGCAGTTTGCGGGTGTACCAAGAGACCCAGTACTTC CASSLRVYQETQYF
TRBJ1-5 TRBV9 few 13 - TGTGCCAGCATTGGACAGCCTAATCAGCCCCAGCATTTT CASIGQPNQPQHF
TRBJ2-5 TRBV7-6 once 11 - TGTGCCAGCAGCTTAGTGGAGACCCAGTACTTC CASSLVETQYF
TRBJ2-7 TRBV5-1 - 15 TRBD2 TGCGCCAGCAGCTTGAGCACGGGAGGGCCCTTCGAGCAGTACTTC CASSLSTGGPFEQYF
TRBJ2-2 TRBV11-2 - 11 - TGTGCCACCGCGCTACACGGGGAGCTGTTTTTT CATALHGELFF
TRBJ2-1 TRBV27 - 16 TRBD2 TGTGCCAGCAGTTTGAGGACTAGCGGGGACTACAATGAGCAGTTCTTC CASSLRTSGDYNEQFF
TRBJ2-1 TRBV9 - 14 TRBD1 TGTGCCAGCAGCGTTAGAGGACAGGACTCTGAGCAGTTCTTC CASSVRGQDSEQFF
TRBJ2-7 TRBV7-3 - 15 - TGTGCCAGCAGCCCCGGTCCCGTTGGGTACTACGAGCAGTACTTC CASSPGPVGYYEQYF
TRBJ1-1 TRBV7-6 - 14 - TGTGCCAGCAGCGCCCAGGATTTGAACACTGAAGCTTTCTTT CASSAQDLNTEAFF
TRBJ1-4 TRBV29-1 few 15 TRBD1 TGCAGCGGTCGACAGGGGACGGCAACTAATGAAAAACTGTTTTTT CSGRQGTATNEKLFF
TRBJ2-7 TRBV28 - 15 TRBD1 TGTGCCAGCAACTTATTGGGACAGGGTCAATACGAGCAGTACTTC CASNLLGQGQYEQYF
TRBJ2-1 TRBV28 - 16 - TGTGCCAGCAGTTTATGGTCGGAGGCATCCTACAATGAGCAGTTCTTC CASSLWSEASYNEQFF
TRBJ1-1 TRBV19 - 13 - TGTGCCAGTAGTATAGGAATGAACACTGAAGCTTTCTTT CASSIGMNTEAFF
TRBJ2-7 TRBV28 - 14 TRBD1 TGTGCCAGCAGTCTCGACAGGGTATCCTACGAGCAGTACTTC CASSLDRVSYEQYF
TRBJ1-2 TRBV9 - 15 - TGTGCCAGCAGCCCGGGCCACACATCAGGAGGTGGCTACACCTTC CASSPGHTSGGGYTF
TRBJ2-2 TRBV5-1 - 15 - TGCGCCAGCAGCTCGGGACACCGGGACGGCGGGGAGCTGTTTTTT CASSSGHRDGGELFF
TRBJ1-2 TRBV2 - 12 - TGTGCCAGCAGTAACGGGTACGTCGGCTACACCTTC CASSNGYVGYTF
TRBJ1-3 TRBV6-5 - 13 - TGTGCCAGCAGACGGAACTCTGGAAACACCATATATTTT CASRRNSGNTIYF
TRBJ2-1 TRBV10-2 - 14 TRBD2 TGCGCCAGCAAGGTAGCGGGGGCCCAGGATGAGCAGTTCTTC CASKVAGAQDEQFF
TRBJ2-7 TRBV7-8 few 14 - TGTGCCAGCAGCTTATCAGGCAGGGTCGACGAGCAGTACTTC CASSLSGRVDEQYF
TRBJ1-4 TRBV28 - 13 TRBD1 TGTGCCAGCAGTTGGGACAGGGGTAAAAAACTGTTTTTT CASSWDRGKKLFF
TRBJ1-1 TRBV21-1 - 14 - TGTGCCAGCAGCAGGGGGACAGAAGACACTGAAGCTTTCTTT CASSRGTEDTEAFF
TRBJ2-7 TRBV5-1 - 15 TRBD1 TGCGCCAGCAGCTCCGGGACAGGGGGTATGTACGAGCAGTACTTC CASSSGTGGMYEQYF
TRBJ2-1 TRBV5-1 - 18 TRBD1 TGCGCCAGCAGCTTGGTCGGACGGCGGGACAGGTCCTACAATGAGCAGTTCTTC CASSLVGRRDRSYNEQFF
TRBJ2-4 TRBV9 - 14 - TGTGCCAGCAGCGTTGATCGGGGGCAAAACATTCAGTACTTC CASSVDRGQNIQYF
TRBJ2-2 TRBV11-3 few 15 - TGTGCCAGCAGCTTAGGGGGGACGAACACCGGGGAGCTGTTTTTT CASSLGGTNTGELFF
TRBJ1-6 TRBV19 - 15 - TGTGCCAGTAGTATAATAGGACAGTATAATTCACCCCTCCACTTT CASSIIGQYNSPLHF
TRBJ1-2 TRBV5-6 few 12 - TGTGCCAGCAGCTTTTGGATCTATGGCTACACCTTC CASSFWIYGYTF
TRBJ1-2 TRBV7-9 - 15 TRBD1 TGTGCCAGCAGCCCCCGACCCAACAGGGGTGATGGCTACACCTTC CASSPRPNRGDGYTF
TRBJ1-1 TRBV2 - 13 - TGTGCCAGCAAGGGCAGTCTGAACACTGAAGCTTTCTTT CASKGSLNTEAFF
TRBJ1-2 TRBV5-5 - 15 - TGTGCCAGCAGGTCCCGGGACACCTCCCTCTATGGCTACACCTTC CASRSRDTSLYGYTF
TRBJ2-1 TRBV30 - 14 TRBD1 TGTGCCTGGGCTCCGGGACAGAACTACAATGAGCAGTTCTTC CAWAPGQNYNEQFF
TRBJ1-5 TRBV29-1 few 13 - TGCAGCGGGTGTCGGGGGGCCGGGCAGCCCCAGCATTTT CSGCRGAGQPQHF
TRBJ2-1 TRBV2 - 15 - TGTGCCAGCAGTGAAGCGGGACTCGGGGACAATGAGCAGTTCTTC CASSEAGLGDNEQFF
TRBJ1-5 TRBV18 - 14 - TGTGCCAGCTCACCGCGCCAGGTCAATCAGCCCCAGCATTTT CASSPRQVNQPQHF
TRBJ1-4 TRBV30 - 13 - TGTGCCTGGAGTGTTCAGGGTAGTGAAAAACTGTTTTTT CAWSVQGSEKLFF
TRBJ1-1 TRBV6-5 - 14 - TGTGCCAGCAGACCATATGATCACGACACTGAAGCTTTCTTT CASRPYDHDTEAFF
TRBJ2-5 TRBV27 - 18 - TGTGCCAGCAGTCCCCTAGCGACCGGGCGCATAAACCAAGAGACCCAGTACTTC CASSPLATGRINQETQYF
TRBJ1-1 TRBV5-1 - 13 - TGCGCCAGCAGTTGGGACGGGAACACTGAAGCTTTCTTT CASSWDGNTEAFF
TRBJ1-1 TRBV11-1 - 17 - TGTGCCAGCAGCCCTGGTTTGCCAGGAGGATTGAACACTGAAGCTTTCTTT CASSPGLPGGLNTEAFF
TRBJ2-3 TRBV9 - 14 TRBD1 TGTGCCAGCAGTGGTGACAGGGGCACAGATACGCAGTATTTT CASSGDRGTDTQYF
TRBJ1-2 TRBV5-1 - 12 - TGCGCCAGCAGCCTGGGGGTATATGGCTACACCTTC CASSLGVYGYTF
TRBJ2-3 TRBV7-8 - 16 TRBD2 TGTGCCAGCAGCCAAGGACTAGCGCCACCCTCAGATACGCAGTATTTT CASSQGLAPPSDTQYF
TRBJ1-3 TRBV7-2 - 16 - TGTGCCAGCAGCTTACAGGGGACCCTCTCTGGAAACACCATATATTTT CASSLQGTLSGNTIYF
TRBJ2-7 TRBV7-2 once 18 - TGTGCCAGCAGCTTAGGGTGGCCTCAGAGGGCCTTATACTACGAGCAGTACTTC CASSLGWPQRALYYEQYF